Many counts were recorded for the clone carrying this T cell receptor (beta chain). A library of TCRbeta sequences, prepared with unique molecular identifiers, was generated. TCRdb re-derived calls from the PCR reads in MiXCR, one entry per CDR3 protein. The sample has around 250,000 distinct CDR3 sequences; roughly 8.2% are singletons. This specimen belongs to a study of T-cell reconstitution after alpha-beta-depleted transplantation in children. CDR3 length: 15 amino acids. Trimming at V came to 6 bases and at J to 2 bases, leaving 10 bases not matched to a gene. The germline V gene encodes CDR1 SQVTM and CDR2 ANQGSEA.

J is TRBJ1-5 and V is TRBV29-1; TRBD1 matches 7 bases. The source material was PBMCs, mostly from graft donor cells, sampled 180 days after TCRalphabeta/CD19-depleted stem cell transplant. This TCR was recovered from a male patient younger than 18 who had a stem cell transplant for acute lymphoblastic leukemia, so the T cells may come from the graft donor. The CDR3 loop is CSVLDREDGNQPQHF. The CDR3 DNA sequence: TGCAGCGTCCTTGACAGGGAGGATGGCAATCAGCCCCAGCATTTT.